These 28 T cell receptor beta chains share one sample of origin, sequenced in a study of beta chain features in type 1 diabetes. Reverse transcription of all isolated RNA meant that expressed TCRB transcripts were sequenced. Here immunoSEQ multiplex PCR was the method, and the copy in TCRdb shows in-frame clones only, minus some. The table shows almost 350,000 clones, with roughly 8% occurring only once. The sample comprised central memory CD4+ T cells from blood. The receptors shown here come from a woman aged 18-30 years in good health.

This clone was found a few times. J is TRBJ2-1 and V is TRBV5-4; the match to TRBD2 covers 12 bases. V trimming: 0 bases; J trimming: 1 base; junction bases outside the gene matches: 5. This CDR3 region has 18 residues. Per germline, CDR1 SGHNT and CDR2 YYREEE (reference sequence). CDR3 bases: TGTGCCAGCAGCTTGGTAGCTAGCGGGAGGGGTTCCTACAATGAGCAGTTCTTC. Translation gives CASSLVASGRGSYNEQFF.

This clone has just a few counts. This chain links TRBV28 with TRBJ2-4, with unresolved D. Germline V gene data show CDR1 as MDHEN and CDR2 as SYDVKM. Trimming took off 5 bases at V and 8 bases at J, with 10 bases between the two ends. This CDR3 contains 12 residues. The CDR3 here is CASSVLADIQYF. DNA of the CDR3: TGTGCCAGCAGTGTTTTAGCCGACATTCAGTACTTC.

This clone was counted only a few times. The chain combines TRBV4-3 with TRBJ1-2; the match to TRBD1 covers 7 bases. V gave up 4 bases and J gave up 4 bases; unmatched junction bases: 15. The V gene's germline CDR1 is LGHNA and CDR2 YSLEER. The CDR3 length is 17 residues. CDR3 in DNA: TGCGCCAGCAGCCCGAAAGCCGGGACAGCCTCGCCCTATGGCTACACCTTC. Its protein product is CASSPKAGTASPYGYTF.

This clone occurred a few times. The rearrangement joins TRBV5-8 to TRBJ2-3, with TRBD1 matching 7 bases. Germline V lookup: CDR1 SGHTS, CDR2 YDEGEE. The CDR3 has 15 amino acids. V gave up 0 bases and J gave up 1 base; unmatched junction bases: 2. The CDR3 DNA follows: TGTGCCAGCAGCTTGGGAACAGGGGGCACAGATACGCAGTATTTT. It specifies CASSLGTGGTDTQYF. The entire variable domain, with the rest obtained from reference TRBV5-8 and TRBJ2-3, is as follows: EAGVTQSPTHLIKTRGQQATLRCSPISGHTSVYWYQQALGLGLQFLLWYDEGEERNRGNFPPRFSGRQFPNYSSELNVNALELEDSALYLCASSLGTGGTDTQYFGPGTRLTVL.

This clone was observed many times. V is TRBV5-4 and J is TRBJ2-1, with TRBD2 identical over 12 bases. The V segment lost 3 bases and the J segment 5 bases; nucleotides outside the gene matches: 9. The CDR3 loop spans 17 amino acids. Germline-derived CDR1 and CDR2 are SGHNT and YYREEE (reference sequence). For the CDR3, the DNA is TGTGCCAGCAGCTCGGCTAGCGGGAGGGCGGGGAACAATGAGCAGTTCTTC. It is translated as CASSSASGRAGNNEQFF. Complete variable domain (other parts from reference TRBV5-4 and TRBJ2-1): ETGVTQSPTHLIKTRGQQVTLRCSSQSGHNTVSWYQQALGQGPQFIFQYYREEENGRGNFPPRFSGLQFPNYSSELNVNALELDDSALYLCASSSASGRAGNNEQFFGPGTRLTVL.

This rearrangement joins TRBV19 to TRBJ2-1; TRBD2 aligns across 13 bases. V trimming: 5 bases; J trimming: 6 bases; junction bases outside the gene matches: 7. This CDR3 region has 16 residues. In germline, CDR1 is LNHDA, CDR2 SQIVND (reference sequence). The CDR3 nucleotides read TGTGCCAGTAGTCCTCGTACTAGCGGGAGGGCCAATGAGCAGTTCTTC. Its translation is CASSPRTSGRANEQFF.

This clone appeared a few times. The V and J genes are TRBV15 and TRBJ2-7; D might be TRBD1 or TRBD2, each matching 6 bases. The CDR3 has 15 residues. Trimming removed 0 bases at V and 9 bases at J, with 18 bases between. The germline V gene encodes CDR1 LNHNV and CDR2 YYDKDF (reference sequence). This chain's CDR3 is CATSRDRRLGGWQYF. For the CDR3, the DNA is TGTGCCACCAGCAGAGATCGCCGCCTGGGGGGCTGGCAGTACTTC.

This clone was counted a few times. The chain employs TRBV4-1 and TRBJ2-2, with 11 bases identical to TRBD1. CDR3 size: 16 residues. Losses at the gene ends were 4 bases for V and 6 bases for J; bases not matched to a gene: 7. Germline lookup yields CDR1 MGHRA and CDR2 YSYEKL. In nucleotides, the CDR3 is TGCGCCAGCAGCCTTCGGACAGGGGGCGCGTCCGGGGAGCTGTTTTTT. It codes for CASSLRTGGASGELFF.

This clone was seen only once. V usage is TRBV2 and J usage is TRBJ2-3; D remains ambiguous. The CDR3 sequence is 14 residues long. Germline CDR1 SNHLY, CDR2 FYNNEI. Trimming stripped 1 base from V and 2 bases from J, with 7 bases between. The CDR3 DNA follows: TGTGCCAGCAGTGAAGTAGCTAACACAGATACGCAGTATTTT. Its translation: CASSEVANTDTQYF.

This chain joins TRBV7-9 and TRBJ2-3, with 10 bases aligning to TRBD2. The CDR3 contains 18 residues. CDR1 is SEHNR and CDR2 is FQNEAQ in the germline V gene (reference sequence). V lost 1 base to trimming and J lost 2 bases; unmatched junction nucleotides: 9. The CDR3 loop reads CASSLVTGLAESTDTQYF. CDR3 bases: TGTGCCAGCAGCTTAGTAACCGGACTAGCGGAGTCCACAGATACGCAGTATTTT.

At least ten counts were recorded for this clone. The V and J genes are TRBV13 and TRBJ2-7; D possibly matches TRBD1 or TRBD2 (5 bases each). Germline CDR1 is PRHDT and CDR2 is FYEKMQ (reference sequence). The CDR3 has 15 residues. V was pared by 2 bases and J by 3 bases, with 14 bases between. The CDR3 loop reads CASSLRTSGGYEQYF. As DNA, the CDR3 is TGTGCCAGCAGCTTAAGGACCAGTGGGGGCTACGAGCAGTACTTC.

This clone was seen more than once but under ten times. V is TRBV6-5 and J is TRBJ2-5; D possibly corresponds to TRBD1 (6 bases). Germline values: CDR1 MNHEY, CDR2 SVGAGI. CDR3 length equals 13 residues. The V end lost 0 bases, the J end lost 10 bases, and 12 bases lay between the germline ends. CDR3 protein: CASSYSTTGIQYF. Written as DNA, the CDR3 is TGTGCCAGCAGTTACTCTACAACAGGGATCCAGTACTTC.

The chain recombines TRBV7-2 with TRBJ2-7; 15 bases align to TRBD2. The germline CDR1 and CDR2 sequences are SGHTA and FQGNSA. The CDR3 has 15 residues. J lost 9 bases, V lost 4 bases, and 7 bases had no gene match. DNA of the CDR3: TGTGCCAGCAGCTCGCGGACTAGCGGGAGGGCCTCGCAGTACTTC. This sequence encodes CASSSRTSGRASQYF.

This sequence joins TRBV11-2 and TRBJ2-5; D assignment may be TRBD1 or TRBD2 (6 bases each). The CDR3 is 14 residues long. The germline V and J ends were trimmed by 4 bases and 5 bases, with 14 bases remaining between them. Germline assignment: CDR1 SGHAT and CDR2 FQNNGV. CDR3 sequence reads: CASSWLGGMETQYF. In DNA, the CDR3 is TGTGCCAGCAGCTGGTTAGGGGGGATGGAGACCCAGTACTTC.

V and J are TRBV9 and TRBJ2-1; 8 positions match TRBD2. The CDR3 is 16 amino acids. The junction had 14 bases not matched to a gene; V was cut back by 0 bases and J by 12 bases. CDR1 SGDLS and CDR2 YYNGEE come from the germline V gene. The CDR3 DNA follows: TGTGCCAGCAGCGTAGGATCGGGACTAGTTGGGGTGGGGCAGTTCTTC. It is translated as CASSVGSGLVGVGQFF.

The gene calls are TRBV28 and TRBJ2-1; TRBD2 agrees at 8 bases. Per the germline V gene, CDR1 is MDHEN and CDR2 is SYDVKM. J lost 12 bases, V lost 2 bases, and 9 bases had no gene match. The CDR3 has 14 residues. The CDR3: CASSLEGLDFWQFF. The CDR3 DNA reads TGTGCCAGCAGTTTAGAGGGACTAGACTTCTGGCAGTTCTTC.

This clone was counted a few times. The rearrangement links TRBV4-3 to TRBJ2-7, with D unclear. The germline CDR1 and CDR2 sequences are LGHNA and YSLEER. Trimming removed 3 bases from V and 4 bases from J, with 10 bases in between. This CDR3 region has 13 residues. CDR3 in amino acids: CASSHSAGYEQYF. CDR3 coding DNA: TGCGCCAGCAGCCATTCCGCCGGTTACGAGCAGTACTTC.

This clone turned up a few times. The J gene is TRBJ1-3, the V gene TRBV9; D not certain. The CDR3 spans 14 residues. Germline lookup yields CDR1 SGDLS and CDR2 YYNGEE. Trimming shortened V by 8 bases and J by 0 bases, and 12 bases separated the two germline ends. In DNA, the CDR3 is TGTGCCAGTTCGGACGGATTCTCTGGAAACACCATATATTTT. Translated, it gives CASSDGFSGNTIYF.

There are a few counts of this clone. This sequence joins TRBV7-2 and TRBJ1-2; 8 bases match TRBD1. CDR1 is SGHTA and CDR2 is FQGNSA in the germline V gene. V gave up 2 bases and J gave up 6 bases; unmatched junction bases: 11. The CDR3 sequence is 16 residues long. This CDR3 reads CASSLNPAGGVDGYTF. As DNA, the CDR3 is TGTGCCAGCAGCTTAAATCCGGCAGGGGGCGTGGATGGCTACACCTTC.

This clone showed up many times. The chain joins TRBV7-2 to TRBJ1-1, with a weak D call TRBD1 (5 bases). Germline V lookup: CDR1 SGHTA, CDR2 FQGNSA. Trimming left V 1 base short and J 2 bases short, with 8 bases between. The CDR3 runs 14 residues. CDR3 DNA: TGTGCCAGCAGCTTAGGCCAGGGTAACACTGAAGCTTTCTTT. Protein sequence: CASSLGQGNTEAFF.

This clone appeared a few times. The chain joins TRBV5-5 to TRBJ1-2; 11 bases are shared with TRBD1. The CDR3 is 15 residues long. Germline trimming cut 4 bases from V and 1 base from J; bases unmatched to any gene: 3. The germline V gene has CDR1 SGHKS and CDR2 YYEKEE (reference sequence). The CDR3 DNA is TGTGCCAGCAGCCGGACAGGGGGCTATAACTATGGCTACACCTTC. Encoded protein: CASSRTGGYNYGYTF.

This clone appeared a few times. The J gene is TRBJ1-2, the V gene TRBV29-1; 9 bases map to TRBD1. The CDR3 consists of 14 residues. Germline V gene sequence: CDR1 SQVTM, CDR2 ANQGSEA. V dropped 2 bases and J dropped 7; count of bases not matched to a gene: 8. CDR3 amino acids: CSVEPGQGFSGYTF. CDR3 coding DNA: TGCAGCGTTGAACCGGGACAGGGATTCAGTGGCTACACCTTC.

The chain recombines TRBV28 with TRBJ2-5, with D perhaps being TRBD1 or TRBD2 (5 bases each). The V end was cut by 3 bases, the J end by 1 base, with 12 bases between. The CDR3 contains 15 residues. Germline V gene lookup returns CDR1 MDHEN and CDR2 SYDVKM. CDR3 bases: TGTGCCAGCAGTTTCTTGGGGGTCGGCCAAGAGACCCAGTACTTC. As protein: CASSFLGVGQETQYF.

This clone was picked up many times. The chain links TRBV2 to TRBJ2-3, with D unclear. CDR3 length: 13 residues. V shed 6 bases and J shed 4 bases, with 11 bases lying between them. Germline assignment: CDR1 SNHLY and CDR2 FYNNEI. The CDR3 DNA is TGTGCCAGCAGGGCGGTCGGGTCAGATACGCAGTATTTT. This encodes CASRAVGSDTQYF.

The chain uses TRBV7-6 and TRBJ2-5, with 7 bases that match TRBD1. Per germline, CDR1 SGHVS and CDR2 FNYEAQ. V gave up 0 bases and J gave up 5 bases; unmatched junction bases: 3. The CDR3 has 14 amino acids. The CDR3 DNA follows: TGTGCCAGCAGCTTAGCAGGGGGCTCGGAGACCCAGTACTTC. Translating gives CASSLAGGSETQYF. The variable domain in full, completed from reference TRBV7-6 and TRBJ2-5, reads GAGVSQSPRYKVTKRGQDVALRCDPISGHVSLYWYRQALGQGPEFLTYFNYEAQQDKSGLPNDRFSAERPEGSISTLTIQRTEQRDSAMYRCASSLAGGSETQYFGPGTRLLVL.

V and J are TRBV6-6 and TRBJ2-1, with 10 nucleotides matching TRBD1. CDR3 length equals 14 residues. Germline loops: CDR1 MNHNY, CDR2 SVGAGI (reference sequence). V gave up 6 bases and J gave up 5 bases; unmatched junction bases: 4. CDR3 coding DNA: TGTGCCAGCAGGAGGACAGGGGGAGACAATGAGCAGTTCTTC. Its translation: CASRRTGGDNEQFF.

This clone was seen a few times. V is TRBV10-3 and J is TRBJ2-2; 8 bases fit TRBD1. J gave up 3 bases and V 6 bases, and 3 bases lay outside the gene matches. The germline CDR1 and CDR2 sequences are ENHRY and SYGVKD. This CDR3 is 14 amino acids long. The CDR3 spells CAIRETGDTGELFF. The CDR3 DNA reads TGTGCCATCAGGGAGACAGGGGACACCGGGGAGCTGTTTTTT.

This clone was detected only a few times. V gene TRBV18 combines with J gene TRBJ2-1; maybe TRBD1 (5 bases). CDR1 and CDR2 from the germline V gene are KGHSH and LQKENI. This CDR3 is 15 amino acids long. V gave up 5 bases and J gave up 5 bases, with 16 bases separating them. The CDR3: CASSRRSTGDNEQFF. The DNA for the CDR3 is TGTGCCAGCTCAAGAAGGAGCACAGGAGACAATGAGCAGTTCTTC.